This T cell receptor (beta chain) was obtained from a study of response to subunit inactivated influenza vaccine. In TCRdb, the RT-PCR reads were re-called with MiXCR into one record per CDR3 protein. The data hold a few hundred thousand distinct CDR3 sequences, with around 22% observed a single time. From germline, CDR1 is DFQATT and CDR2 SNEGSKA (reference sequence). Trimming cost V 6 bases and J 3 bases; bases outside gene matches: 17. This CDR3 region has 17 residues. The clonotype was recovered from a man between 50 and 75 years old who received an inactivated influenza vaccine. This sample comprised PBMCs from blood, obtained about 20 months after vaccination. The chain carries TRBV20-1 and TRBJ2-1; the match to TRBD2 covers 7 bases. The DNA of the CDR3 is TGCAGTGCCCAACGATACTTACTAGCGTCGTACTACAATGAGCAGTTCTTC. Translated, it gives CSAQRYLLASYYNEQFF.